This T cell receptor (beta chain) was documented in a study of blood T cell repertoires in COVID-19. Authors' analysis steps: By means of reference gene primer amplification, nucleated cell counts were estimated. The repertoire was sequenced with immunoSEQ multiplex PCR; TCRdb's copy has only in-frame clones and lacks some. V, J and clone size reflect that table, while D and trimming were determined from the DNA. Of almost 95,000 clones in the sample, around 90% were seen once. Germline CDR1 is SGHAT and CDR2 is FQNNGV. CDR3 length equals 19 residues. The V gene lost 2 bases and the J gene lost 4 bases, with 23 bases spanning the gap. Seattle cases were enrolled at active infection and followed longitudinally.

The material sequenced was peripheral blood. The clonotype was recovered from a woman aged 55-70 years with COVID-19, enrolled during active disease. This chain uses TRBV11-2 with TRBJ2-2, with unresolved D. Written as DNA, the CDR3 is TGTGCCAGCAGCTTAATTCTCGTTGTGCAACCTACTGCCACCGGGGAGCTGTTTTTT. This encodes CASSLILVVQPTATGELFF.